The rows below give T cell receptor beta chains drawn from one sample of a study of regulatory T cells in long-lasting Graves disease. One entry per CDR3 protein, called by TCRdb with MiXCR from the multiplex PCR reads. This repertoire shows 350,000 to 450,000 distinct CDR3 sequences, 10% to 15% found once; its top ten account for approximately 17%. This sample was also put to use in a study of T cells in Graves' hyperthyroidism and ophthalmopathy.

The sample consisted of peripheral blood mononuclear cells (PBMCs), taken at new diagnosis, from a patient treated with antithyroid drugs. These receptor sequences come from a woman aged 18-29 years with Graves disease. Both conserved end residues are part of each CDR3. D genes are given only for firm matches. A clone size is listed for some rows: how often the clone was seen (once, few, many), or a class if it is expanded.

TRBD1	TRBV6-1	many	TRBJ1-1	TGTGCCAGCAGTCCGGGACAGGGGAAGAGAACTGAAGCTTTCTTT	CASSPGQGKRTEAFF
TRBD1	TRBV29-1	many	TRBJ1-2	TGCAGCGTTAGGGACAGACAGAACCTTTATGGCTACACCTTC	CSVRDRQNLYGYTF
NA	TRBV20-1	many	TRBJ1-5	TGCAGTGCTCGTGAGGGTGATCAGCCCCAGCATTTT	CSAREGDQPQHF
TRBD1	TRBV19	many	TRBJ2-5	TGTGCCAGTAGTACCGACCGAGGGACAGGGGGGCCAGAGACCCAGTACTTC	CASSTDRGTGGPETQYF
NA	TRBV19	few	TRBJ2-3	TGTGTCAGTAAAAGGGGCATGGGGTACCTCACAGATACGCAGTATTTT	CVSKRGMGYLTDTQYF
TRBD2	TRBV7-3	NA	TRBJ2-1	TGTGCCAGCAGCTTATCTTATGTGGGACTAGCGGGTAGAGATCTCTCCTACAATGAGCAGTTCTTC	CASSLSYVGLAGRDLSYNEQFF
TRBD1	TRBV28	many	TRBJ2-3	TGTGCCAGCAGTTTACTCGGACAGGGTGGAGTGGATACGCAGTATTTT	CASSLLGQGGVDTQYF
NA	TRBV10-2	few	TRBJ1-5	TGCGCCAGCAGTGTCAGCAATCAGCCCCAGCATTTT	CASSVSNQPQHF
NA	TRBV12-3/TRBV12-4	NA	TRBJ1-4	TGTGCCAGCTCCACAGGGATGGCTGAAAAACTGTTTTTT	CASSTGMAEKLFF
NA	TRBV15	NA	TRBJ2-1	TGTGCCACCAGCACGGGACTTCGTGATGAGCAGTTCTTC	CATSTGLRDEQFF
NA	TRBV30	NA	TRBJ2-1	TGTGCCCTCCTGGACAGACTCACCTACAATGAGCAGTTCTTC	CALLDRLTYNEQFF
NA	TRBV7-2	many	TRBJ1-2	TGTGCCAGCAGCCCGACCGCGATTGGCTACACCTTC	CASSPTAIGYTF
TRBD1	TRBV6-2/TRBV6-3	NA	TRBJ2-3	TGTGCCAGCAGTTATGGGACAGGGGGATATACGCAGTATTTT	CASSYGTGGYTQYF
TRBD2	TRBV7-2	many	TRBJ2-1	TGTGCCAGCACCAACGCGGAAGCGGGATCCCATGGCGAGCAGTTCTTC	CASTNAEAGSHGEQFF